This T cell receptor beta chain was captured by sequencing in a study of beta chain features in type 1 diabetes. There was one heparinised blood draw per donor, averaging approximately 120 mL. CDR1 is MGHRA, CDR2 YSYEKL, per germline. Trimming removed 8 bases from V and 1 base from J, with 23 bases in between. The CDR3 runs 17 residues. With regard to this clone: As yet, its antigen is unknown.

The investigators reverse transcribed all of the isolated RNA, so they sequenced expressed TCRB transcripts. TCRdb's copy holds only in-frame clones and misses some; the assay was immunoSEQ multiplex PCR. The sample shows 500,000 to 700,000 clones, around 16% of them seen only once. Study outcomes and limitations: Amplification by PCR could prefer shorter templates, with the same effect in patients and controls. Any HLA effect on TCRB rearrangement was left unresolved by small sub-analyses.

The chain combines TRBV4-1 with TRBJ2-5, with D possibly being TRBD1 (6 bases). This sequence originates from a man aged 18 to 29 in good health. Sequencing input: naive CD4+ T cells from blood. The DNA for the CDR3 is TGCGCCAGCTCCTCAAGACCTCGGGCCAGGGGCCAAGAGACCCAGTACTTC. Translating it yields CASSSRPRARGQETQYF.